Detailed here is one TCR beta chain. The sample comes from a study of T cell changes during pregnancy in multiple sclerosis. Assay: immunoSEQ multiplex PCR; the TCRdb copy retains only in-frame clones and omits some. This sample carries more than 50,000 clones, approximately 94% of them seen once, and the ten largest clones take just over 2.5%. This CDR3 is built from 15 residues. Trimming pared 2 bases from V and 0 bases from J, leaving 7 bases between. The receptor's source is a female donor with multiple sclerosis, enrolled in a pregnancy study. The sequences come from CD8+ T cells from peripheral blood mononuclear cells, collected after pregnancy. The genes are TRBV23-1 and TRBJ1-4, with D uncertain. TRBV23-1 is filed as an ORF, its function uncertain. The CDR3 spells CASSQHPTTNEKLFF. CDR3 in DNA: TGCGCCAGCAGTCAACACCCTACAACTAATGAAAAACTGTTTTTT.